One and the same sample provided the 5 T cell receptor beta chains below, sequenced in a study of cytomegalovirus exposure and HLA in healthy donors. PCR involved 60 Vbeta and 13 Jbeta primers. Repertoires were generated with immunoSEQ multiplex PCR, while TCRdb's copy carries only in-frame clones and drops some. The top ten clones hold about 4% of a sample with about 95,000 clones, nearly 80% of them seen once. The sample comprised PBMCs. Source of these receptors: a middle-aged woman in good health and CMV-seropositive.

The chain has TRBV28 and TRBJ2-1, with D perhaps matching TRBD2 (6 bases). The CDR3 sequence is 13 residues long. Trimming took off 8 bases at V and 6 bases at J, with 14 bases between the two ends. Germline V CDR1 and CDR2: MDHEN, SYDVKM. The CDR3 protein is CASVRAGGNEQFF. The DNA of the CDR3 is TGTGCCAGCGTCCGAGCCGGGGGCAATGAGCAGTTCTTC.

The rearrangement links TRBV11-3 to TRBJ1-1, with D hard to call. Per germline, CDR1 SGHNT and CDR2 YENEEA. CDR3 length: 12 residues. V lost 0 bases and J lost 8, with 7 bases in between. CDR3: CASSLDSVEAFF. Written as DNA, the CDR3 is TGTGCCAGCAGCTTAGATTCCGTAGAAGCTTTCTTT.

The V call is TRBV5-6, the J call TRBJ1-5; possibly TRBD1 for D (5 bases). V shed 6 bases and J shed 3 bases, with 13 bases lying between them. The CDR3 covers 14 residues. In germline, CDR1 is SGHDT, CDR2 YYEEEE. Here the CDR3 reads CASKQGRVNQPQHF. The DNA for the CDR3 is TGTGCCAGCAAGCAGGGCCGGGTCAATCAGCCCCAGCATTTT.

This chain links TRBV28 with TRBJ2-7, with a weak D call TRBD2 (5 bases). CDR1 and CDR2 from the germline V gene are MDHEN and SYDVKM. The CDR3 extends over 15 amino acids. Trimming cost V 4 bases and J 3 bases, with 16 bases left between them. The CDR3 DNA follows: TGTGCCAGCAGTTCTCCGACGGCGGGTTTCTACGAGCAGTACTTC. Residues: CASSSPTAGFYEQYF.

The V call is TRBV5-6, the J call TRBJ2-1; D possibly corresponds to TRBD2 (5 bases). Germline CDR1 SGHDT, CDR2 YYEEEE. Trimming removed 0 bases from V and 2 bases from J, with 15 bases in between. The CDR3 is made up of 17 amino acids. CDR3: CASSLGSTGITYNEQFF. CDR3 DNA: TGTGCCAGCAGCTTGGGTTCCACGGGGATTACCTACAATGAGCAGTTCTTC.